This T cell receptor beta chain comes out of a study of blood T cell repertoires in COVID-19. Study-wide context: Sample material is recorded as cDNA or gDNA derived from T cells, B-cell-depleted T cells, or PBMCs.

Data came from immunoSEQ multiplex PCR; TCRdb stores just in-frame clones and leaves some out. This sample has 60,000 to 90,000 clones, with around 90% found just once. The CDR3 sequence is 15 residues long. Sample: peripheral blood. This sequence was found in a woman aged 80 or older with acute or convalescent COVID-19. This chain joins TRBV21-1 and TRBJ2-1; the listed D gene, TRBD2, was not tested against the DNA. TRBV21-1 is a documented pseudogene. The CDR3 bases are TGTGCCAGCGGCCGCGGGAGAAGCTCCTACAATGAGCAGTTCTTC. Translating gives CASGRGRSSYNEQFF.